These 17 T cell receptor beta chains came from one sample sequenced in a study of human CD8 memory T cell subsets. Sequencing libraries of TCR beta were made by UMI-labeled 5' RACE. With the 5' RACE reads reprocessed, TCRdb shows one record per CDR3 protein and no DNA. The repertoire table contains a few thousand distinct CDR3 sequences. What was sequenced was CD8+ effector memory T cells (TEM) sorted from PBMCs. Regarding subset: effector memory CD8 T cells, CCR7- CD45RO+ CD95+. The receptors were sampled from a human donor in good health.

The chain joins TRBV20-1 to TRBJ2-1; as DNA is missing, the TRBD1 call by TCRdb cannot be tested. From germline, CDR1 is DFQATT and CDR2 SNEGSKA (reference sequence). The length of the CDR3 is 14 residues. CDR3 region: CSARTGKDPNEQFF.

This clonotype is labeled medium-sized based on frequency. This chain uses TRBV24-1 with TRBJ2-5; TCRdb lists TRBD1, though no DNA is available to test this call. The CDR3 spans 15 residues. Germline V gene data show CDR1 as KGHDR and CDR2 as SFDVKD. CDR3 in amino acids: CATSDYGTAQETQYF.

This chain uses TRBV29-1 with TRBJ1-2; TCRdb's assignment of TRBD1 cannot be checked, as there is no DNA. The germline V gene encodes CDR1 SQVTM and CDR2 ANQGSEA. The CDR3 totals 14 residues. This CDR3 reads CSVQTTGTVYGYTF.

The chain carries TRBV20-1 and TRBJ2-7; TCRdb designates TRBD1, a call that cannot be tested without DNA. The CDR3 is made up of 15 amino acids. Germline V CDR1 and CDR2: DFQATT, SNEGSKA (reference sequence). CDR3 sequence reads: CSARDRDRGTEEQYF.

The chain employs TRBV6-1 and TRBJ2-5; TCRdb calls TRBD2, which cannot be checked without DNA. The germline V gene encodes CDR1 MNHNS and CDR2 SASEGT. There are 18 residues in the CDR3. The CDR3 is CASSEVMAGPFKRETQYF.

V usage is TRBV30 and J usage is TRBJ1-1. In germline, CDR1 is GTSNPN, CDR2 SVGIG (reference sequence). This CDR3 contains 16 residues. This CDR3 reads CAWSGAAVIMNTEAFF. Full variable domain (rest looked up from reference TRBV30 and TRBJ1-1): SQTIHQWPATLVQPVGSPLSLECTVEGTSNPNLYWYRQAAGRGLQLLFYSVGIGQISSEVPQNLSASRPQDRQFILSSKKLLLSDSGFYLCAWSGAAVIMNTEAFFGQGTRLTVV.

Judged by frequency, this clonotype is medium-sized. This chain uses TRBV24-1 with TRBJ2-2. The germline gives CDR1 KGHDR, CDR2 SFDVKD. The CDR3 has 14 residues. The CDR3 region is CATSDLRDTGELFF.

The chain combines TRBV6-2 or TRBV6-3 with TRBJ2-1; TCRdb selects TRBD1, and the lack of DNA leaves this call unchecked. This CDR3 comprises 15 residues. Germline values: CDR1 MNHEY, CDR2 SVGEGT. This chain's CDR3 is CASSHDRGLPREQFF.

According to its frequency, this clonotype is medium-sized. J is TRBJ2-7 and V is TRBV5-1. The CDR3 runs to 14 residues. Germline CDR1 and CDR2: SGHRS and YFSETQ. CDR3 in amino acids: CASSLDRFSYEQYF. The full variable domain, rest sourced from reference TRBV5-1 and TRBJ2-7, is KAGVTQTPRYLIKTRGQQVTLSCSPISGHRSVSWYQQTPGQGLQFLFEYFSETQRNKGNFPGRFSGRQFSNSRSEMNVSTLELGDSALYLCASSLDRFSYEQYFGPGTRLTVT.

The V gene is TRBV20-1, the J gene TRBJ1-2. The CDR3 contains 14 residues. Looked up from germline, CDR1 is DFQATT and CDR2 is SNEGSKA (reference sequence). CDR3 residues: CSAANWREINGYTF.

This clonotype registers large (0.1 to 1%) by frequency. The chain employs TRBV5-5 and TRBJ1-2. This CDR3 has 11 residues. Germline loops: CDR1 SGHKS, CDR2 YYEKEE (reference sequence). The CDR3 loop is CASNRELGYTF.

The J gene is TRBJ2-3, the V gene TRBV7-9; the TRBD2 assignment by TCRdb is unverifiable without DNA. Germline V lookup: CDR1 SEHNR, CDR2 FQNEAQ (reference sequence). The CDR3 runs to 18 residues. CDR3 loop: CASSFLRGTSGDTDTQYF.

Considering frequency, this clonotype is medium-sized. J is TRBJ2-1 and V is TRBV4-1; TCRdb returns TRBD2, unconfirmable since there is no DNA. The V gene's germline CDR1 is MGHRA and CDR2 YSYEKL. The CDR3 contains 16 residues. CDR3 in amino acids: CASSFGTSGSYNEQFF.

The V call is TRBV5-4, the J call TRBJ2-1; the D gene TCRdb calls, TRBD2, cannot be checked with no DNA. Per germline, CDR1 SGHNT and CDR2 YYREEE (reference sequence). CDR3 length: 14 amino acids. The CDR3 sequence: CASTVSGGAYEQFF.

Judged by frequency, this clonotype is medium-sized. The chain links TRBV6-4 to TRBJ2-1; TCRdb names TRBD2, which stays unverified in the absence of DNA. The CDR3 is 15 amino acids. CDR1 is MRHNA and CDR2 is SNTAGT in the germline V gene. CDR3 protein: CASSDSSGGAREQFF.

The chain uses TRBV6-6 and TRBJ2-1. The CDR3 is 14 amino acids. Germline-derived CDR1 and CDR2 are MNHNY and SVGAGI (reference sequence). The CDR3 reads CASSYRVAYNEQFF.

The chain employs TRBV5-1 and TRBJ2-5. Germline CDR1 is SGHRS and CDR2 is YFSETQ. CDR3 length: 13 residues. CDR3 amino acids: CASSFWGWETQYF.